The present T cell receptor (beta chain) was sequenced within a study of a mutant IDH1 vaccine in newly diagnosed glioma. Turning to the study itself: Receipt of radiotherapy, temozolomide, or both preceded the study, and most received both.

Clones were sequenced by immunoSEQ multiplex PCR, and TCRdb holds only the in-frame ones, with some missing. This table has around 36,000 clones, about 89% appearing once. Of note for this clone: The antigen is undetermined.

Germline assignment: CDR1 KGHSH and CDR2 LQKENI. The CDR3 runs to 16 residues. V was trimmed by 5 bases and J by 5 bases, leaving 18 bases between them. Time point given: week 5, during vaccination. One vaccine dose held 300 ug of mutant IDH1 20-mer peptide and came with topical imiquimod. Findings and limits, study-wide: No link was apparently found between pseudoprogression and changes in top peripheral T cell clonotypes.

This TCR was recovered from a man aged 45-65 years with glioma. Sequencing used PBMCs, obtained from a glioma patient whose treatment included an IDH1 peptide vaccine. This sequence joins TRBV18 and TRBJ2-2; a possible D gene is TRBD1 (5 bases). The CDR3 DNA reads TGTGCCAGCTCAATGCTCCAGGGTGGTGCGACCGGGGAGCTGTTTTTT. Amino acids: CASSMLQGGATGELFF.